The 29 T cell receptor beta chains below come from one sample, sequenced in a study of T cell repertoires in cytomegalovirus infection. One entry per CDR3 protein results from TCRdb running MiXCR on the reads. This table holds hundreds of thousands of distinct CDR3 sequences, 33% found once. The antigens these receptors bind are not known. The material was cultured PBMCs, obtained from culture after CMV antigen stimulation. The source of these receptors is a human donor in good health (CMV status not recorded). Some clones in this sample may be carry-over from other donors' samples.

This clonotype has at least ten counts. The V call is TRBV7-2, the J call TRBJ2-7; perhaps TRBD1 as D (5 bases). The V end lost 2 bases, the J end lost 4 bases, and 12 bases lay between the germline ends. From germline, CDR1 is SGHTA and CDR2 FQGNSA. This CDR3 contains 14 residues. CDR3 nucleotides: TGTGCCAGCAGCTTAACTCCAGGGTCTTACGAGCAGTACTTC. Its translation is CASSLTPGSYEQYF.

The rearrangement joins TRBV2 to TRBJ2-1, with 11 bases matching TRBD1. CDR3 length: 16 amino acids. Germline CDR1 is SNHLY and CDR2 is FYNNEI. J lost 8 bases, V lost 5 bases, and 11 bases had no gene match. DNA for the CDR3: TGTGCCAGCAGTATCATCGGGACAGGGGGTCGCGATGAGCAGTTCTTC. Translating it yields CASSIIGTGGRDEQFF.

This clonotype occurred a few times. The J gene is TRBJ2-1, the V gene TRBV6-5; D is possibly TRBD1 (6 bases). The germline gives CDR1 MNHEY, CDR2 SVGAGI. The CDR3 consists of 15 residues. V lost 6 bases, J lost 8 bases, and 20 bases lay in between. In DNA form, the CDR3 reads TGTGCCAGCAGCCAGGCCAGACCTCCAGGGGATGAGCAGTTCTTC. Translated, it gives CASSQARPPGDEQFF.

The table lists this clonotype with many counts. CDR3 loop: CASSLLQGTRGYTF. The CDR3, as DNA: TGTGCCAGCAGCCTACTACAGGGGACGAGGGGCTACACCTTC. The gene calls are TRBV7-2 and TRBJ1-2, with 7 nucleotides matching TRBD1. The CDR3 is 14 amino acids. Germline V gene lookup returns CDR1 SGHTA and CDR2 FQGNSA. V was clipped by 5 bases and J by 8 bases; unmatched bases: 11.

The V call is TRBV11-2, the J call TRBJ1-2; the D gene is possibly TRBD1 (5 bases). There are 15 residues in the CDR3. Per germline, CDR1 SGHAT and CDR2 FQNNGV. Trimming pared 5 bases from V and 4 bases from J, leaving 17 bases between. CDR3: CASSRLQRDVYGYTF. In DNA form, the CDR3 reads TGTGCCAGCAGCCGACTCCAAAGGGACGTCTATGGCTACACCTTC. The full variable domain, its missing parts supplied by reference TRBV11-2 and TRBJ1-2, is EAGVAQSPRYKIIEKRQSVAFWCNPISGHATLYWYQQILGQGPKLLIQFQNNGVVDDSQLPKDRFSAERLKGVDSTLKIQPAKLEDSAVYLCASSRLQRDVYGYTFGSGTRLTVV.

The chain is built from TRBV11-2 and TRBJ2-5; 11 bases align to TRBD2. Trimming at V came to 2 bases and at J to 4 bases, leaving 3 bases not matched to a gene. Germline loops: CDR1 SGHAT, CDR2 FQNNGV. The CDR3 is 15 residues long. CDR3 sequence reads: CASSLSLAGGETQYF. DNA of the CDR3: TGTGCCAGCAGCTTATCCCTAGCGGGAGGAGAGACCCAGTACTTC.

The chain carries TRBV7-9 and TRBJ1-2; D possibly corresponds to TRBD1 (5 bases). Between the trimmed V and J ends, which lost 4 bases and 0 bases, there was a span of 18 bases. The CDR3 consists of 17 residues. Germline V lookup: CDR1 SEHNR, CDR2 FQNEAQ (reference sequence). The CDR3 coding sequence is TGTGCCAGCAGCTCGGGACCGTATGAGATTTCTAACTATGGCTACACCTTC. This codes for CASSSGPYEISNYGYTF.

The V call is TRBV7-9, the J call TRBJ2-3, with 7 bases fitting TRBD2. Germline CDR1 SEHNR, CDR2 FQNEAQ (reference sequence). The trim removed 1 base at V and 2 bases at J, leaving 6 bases unmatched. CDR3 length: 16 amino acids. The CDR3 DNA is TGTGCCAGCAGCTTAGAGCCTAGCGGAATCACAGATACGCAGTATTTT. Amino acids: CASSLEPSGITDTQYF.

About this clonotype itself: A junction end diverges from the germline sequence, so it may reflect a read error. The chain employs TRBV4-1 and TRBJ2-3; D may be TRBD2 (7 bases). The CDR3 consists of 17 residues. CDR1 is MGHRA, CDR2 YSYEKL, per germline. CDR3 sequence: CASSQARGGAGTDTQYF. The CDR3 coding sequence is TGTGCCAGCAGCCAAGCAAGAGGGGGGGCAGGCACAGATACGCAGTATTTT.

The chain is built from TRBV11-2 and TRBJ2-1, with unresolved D. Per the germline V gene, CDR1 is SGHAT and CDR2 is FQNNGV. Trimming took off 6 bases at V and 0 bases at J, with 15 bases between the two ends. CDR3 length: 16 residues. The CDR3 sequence: CASRGIDTPSYNEQFF. In DNA form, the CDR3 reads TGTGCCAGCAGAGGAATCGACACACCCTCCTACAATGAGCAGTTCTTC.

This clonotype was recorded at least ten times. The chain is built from TRBV7-2 and TRBJ2-1, with D hard to call. Germline assignment: CDR1 SGHTA and CDR2 FQGNSA. The CDR3 is 15 residues long. The germline V and J ends were trimmed by 3 bases and 0 bases, with 9 bases remaining between them. In DNA form, the CDR3 reads TGTGCCAGCAGCTTTGGGATTAGCTCCTACAATGAGCAGTTCTTC. It yields the protein CASSFGISSYNEQFF. The complete variable domain, with remaining parts taken from reference TRBV7-2 and TRBJ2-1, reads GAGVSQSPSNKVTEKGKDVELRCDPISGHTALYWYRQSLGQGLEFLIYFQGNSAPDKSGLPSDRFSAERTGGSVSTLTIQRTQQEDSAVYLCASSFGISSYNEQFFGPGTRLTVL.

The J gene is TRBJ1-6, the V gene TRBV19; D is possibly TRBD1 (6 bases). Germline V gene data show CDR1 as LNHDA and CDR2 as SQIVND (reference sequence). The CDR3 is 15 amino acids. V shed 2 bases and J shed 7 bases, with 12 bases lying between them. The chain's CDR3 is CASSITGTWNSPLHF. CDR3 nucleotide sequence: TGTGCCAGTAGTATAACCGGGACATGGAATTCACCCCTCCACTTT.

This clonotype was counted a few times. The chain combines TRBV20-1 with TRBJ1-4, with D unresolved. V was cut by 0 bases and J by 8 bases, with 4 bases left in between. The germline gives CDR1 DFQATT, CDR2 SNEGSKA (reference sequence). This CDR3 is 11 amino acids long. The CDR3 reads CSAREGEKLFF. CDR3 bases: TGCAGTGCTAGAGAAGGGGAAAAACTGTTTTTT.

This clonotype has only a few counts. The chain recombines TRBV7-8 with TRBJ2-3, with 14 positions matching TRBD2. CDR1 and CDR2 (germline): SGHVS, FQNEAQ. Trimming cost V 5 bases and J 8 bases; bases outside gene matches: 12. There are 17 residues in the CDR3. The CDR3 loop reads CASSMTSGGAYGATQYF. CDR3 sequence (DNA): TGTGCCAGCAGCATGACTAGCGGGGGGGCTTACGGAGCTACGCAGTATTTT.

This clonotype appeared many times. This CDR3 reads CASSLAPGGSGYEQYF. The CDR3 region has the DNA TGTGCCAGCAGCTTAGCCCCAGGGGGCTCGGGCTACGAGCAGTACTTC. The rearrangement uses TRBV7-2 and TRBJ2-7; 8 nucleotides align to TRBD1. The junction had 7 bases not matched to a gene; V was cut back by 0 bases and J by 3 bases. The CDR3 sequence is 16 residues long. Germline CDR1 is SGHTA and CDR2 is FQGNSA.

This clonotype occurred once. The rearrangement links TRBV11-2 to TRBJ2-4; D gene uncertain. Looked up from germline, CDR1 is SGHAT and CDR2 is FQNNGV. Trimming took off 2 bases at V and 1 base at J, with 18 bases between the two ends. The CDR3 is 18 residues long. The CDR3 nucleotides are TGTGCCAGCAGCTTACGATCACCTCGTAACGGGGCCAAAAACATTCAGTACTTC. The encoded protein is CASSLRSPRNGAKNIQYF. Combining the CDR3 with reference TRBV11-2 and TRBJ2-4 gives the whole variable domain EAGVAQSPRYKIIEKRQSVAFWCNPISGHATLYWYQQILGQGPKLLIQFQNNGVVDDSQLPKDRFSAERLKGVDSTLKIQPAKLEDSAVYLCASSLRSPRNGAKNIQYFGAGTRLSVL.

V usage is TRBV12-3 or TRBV12-4 and J usage is TRBJ2-5; TRBD2 agrees at 8 bases. The CDR3 has 14 residues. V was pared by 2 bases and J by 4 bases, with 3 bases of the junction left unmatched. CDR3 nucleotides: TGTGCCAGCAGTTTACGGGGGGGGCCAGAGACCCAGTACTTC. Encoded protein: CASSLRGGPETQYF.

The chain has TRBV20-1 and TRBJ2-3, with 9 bases lining up with TRBD2. Per the germline V gene, CDR1 is DFQATT and CDR2 is SNEGSKA (reference sequence). The CDR3 is 14 amino acids. Losses at the gene ends were 2 bases for V and 5 bases for J; bases not matched to a gene: 5. The CDR3 protein is CSARSGLAQDTQYF. The DNA of the CDR3 is TGCAGTGCTAGATCTGGACTAGCGCAAGATACGCAGTATTTT.

This chain connects TRBV7-6 to TRBJ2-7; 9 bases are a match to TRBD1. The V gene end was trimmed by 5 bases and the J gene end by 3 bases; junction bases not matched to a gene: 11. Germline V gene lookup returns CDR1 SGHVS and CDR2 FNYEAQ. The CDR3 is made up of 16 amino acids. The CDR3: CASSVGQGPIIYEQYF. The CDR3 DNA sequence: TGTGCCAGCAGCGTGGGACAGGGACCTATCATCTACGAGCAGTACTTC.

This clonotype was seen at least ten times. In DNA form, the CDR3 reads TGTGCCAGCAGCTTAGGCTACGGGACTAGCGGGGACGTCCAAGAGACCCAGTACTTC. Encoded protein: CASSLGYGTSGDVQETQYF. This chain joins TRBV11-3 and TRBJ2-5, with 13 bases fitting TRBD2. The CDR3 is 19 amino acids. The trim removed 1 base at V and 1 base at J, leaving 9 bases unmatched. CDR1 and CDR2 from the germline V gene are SGHNT and YENEEA.

The chain uses TRBV3-1 and TRBJ2-7; D unclear. V was cut by 1 base and J by 9 bases, with 13 bases left in between. The germline gives CDR1 LGHDT, CDR2 YNNKEL (reference sequence). The CDR3 runs 13 residues. The CDR3 DNA reads as TGTGCCAGCAGCCAAGTCTTTAGCAAAGGGCAGTACTTC. Translating gives CASSQVFSKGQYF.

In this sample, this clonotype turned up a few times. The V and J genes are TRBV7-9 and TRBJ2-3; the match to TRBD1 covers 10 bases. The CDR3 is 16 residues long. Germline assignment: CDR1 SEHNR and CDR2 FQNEAQ (reference sequence). V was clipped by 5 bases and J by 4 bases; unmatched bases: 9. CDR3 protein: CASSGYRQGAADTQYF. CDR3 DNA sequence: TGTGCCAGCAGCGGATACCGACAGGGGGCGGCAGATACGCAGTATTTT.

In its sample, this clonotype was seen a few times. The chain combines TRBV19 with TRBJ1-2; a weak D match, TRBD1 (6 bases). CDR3 length: 19 amino acids. In germline, CDR1 is LNHDA, CDR2 SQIVND (reference sequence). Trimming pared 4 bases from V and 4 bases from J, leaving 28 bases between. For the CDR3, the DNA is TGTGCCAGTAGTACCCGTACCCAGGGGACTCCCTCTTGGAGCTATGGCTACACCTTC. Translating it yields CASSTRTQGTPSWSYGYTF.

This clonotype has just one count. The DNA for the CDR3 is TGTGCCAGCAGTGGTAGCGGGATCGCTACGCAGTATTTT. It encodes CASSGSGIATQYF. This chain uses TRBV27 with TRBJ2-3; TRBD2 matches 8 bases. V lost 5 bases, J lost 8 bases, and 6 bases stayed unmatched. The germline CDR1 and CDR2 sequences are MNHEY and SMNVEV (reference sequence). The CDR3 extends over 13 amino acids.

This clonotype was observed a few times. The genes are TRBV12-3 or TRBV12-4 and TRBJ2-1; D ambiguous. The V and J ends lost 3 bases and 2 bases respectively, with 5 bases between them. The CDR3 has 13 amino acids. The CDR3 reads CASSFAPYNEQFF. Here the CDR3 DNA reads TGTGCCAGCAGTTTTGCGCCCTACAATGAGCAGTTCTTC.

This chain uses TRBV14 with TRBJ2-5; D is unclear. This CDR3 has 14 amino acids. From germline, CDR1 is SGHDN and CDR2 FVKESK. V dropped 4 bases and J dropped 1 base, with 10 bases sitting between them. CDR3 loop: CASSPNNLQETQYF. DNA of the CDR3: TGTGCCAGCAGCCCTAATAATCTCCAAGAGACCCAGTACTTC.

This clonotype was counted a few times. The chain is built from TRBV4-1 and TRBJ2-1; TRBD2 matches 10 bases. V dropped 1 base and J dropped 7; count of bases not matched to a gene: 13. The CDR3 is 18 amino acids. The germline V gene has CDR1 MGHRA and CDR2 YSYEKL. CDR3 coding DNA: TGCGCCAGCAGCCAAGTCCAGCGGGGGGGCCCTCTAGATAATGAGCAGTTCTTC. Its translation is CASSQVQRGGPLDNEQFF.

The genes are TRBV5-1 and TRBJ1-1, with TRBD1 as a possible D gene (5 bases). The V gene's germline CDR1 is SGHRS and CDR2 YFSETQ. Trimming shortened V by 4 bases and J by 5 bases, and 18 bases separated the two germline ends. This CDR3 has 15 amino acids. CDR3 loop: CASSPWSTGPTEAFF. The CDR3 DNA reads TGCGCCAGCAGCCCCTGGTCAACGGGGCCAACTGAAGCTTTCTTT.

The chain employs TRBV7-2 and TRBJ2-7, with TRBD2 matching 8 bases. Germline CDR1 and CDR2: SGHTA and FQGNSA. V shed 3 bases and J 4 bases; nucleotides not matched to a gene: 8. The CDR3 contains 15 residues. The CDR3 DNA reads as TGTGCCAGCAGCTTCGTGCGGGGGGCCCCTTACGAGCAGTACTTC. Protein: CASSFVRGAPYEQYF.